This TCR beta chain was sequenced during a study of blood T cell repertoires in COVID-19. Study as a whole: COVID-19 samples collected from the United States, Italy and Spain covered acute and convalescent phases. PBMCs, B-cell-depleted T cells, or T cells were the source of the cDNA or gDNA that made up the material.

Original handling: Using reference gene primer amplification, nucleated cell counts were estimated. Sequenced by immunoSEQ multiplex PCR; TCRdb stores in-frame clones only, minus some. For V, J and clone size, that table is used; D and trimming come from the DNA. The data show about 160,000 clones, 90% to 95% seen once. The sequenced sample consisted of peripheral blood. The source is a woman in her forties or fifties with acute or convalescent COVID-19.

The CDR3 DNA reads TGTGCCAGCAGCCAAGTGGAGGGGAACACTGAAGCTTTCTTT. It yields the protein CASSQVEGNTEAFF. V and J are TRBV3-1 (or the pseudogene TRBV3-2) and TRBJ1-1; D call uncertain. The V gene lost 1 base and the J gene lost 1 base, with 7 bases spanning the gap. The CDR3 has 14 residues. Germline V gene sequence: CDR1 LGHDT, CDR2 YNNKEL (reference sequence).